What follows are 18 T cell receptor beta chains derived from one specimen sequenced in a study of regulatory T cells in long-lasting Graves disease. Building of the TCR beta libraries involved iRepertoire HTBI primers and Arm-PCR of CDR3 regions. Via MiXCR, TCRdb re-called the multiplex PCR reads, giving one row per CDR3 protein. This table has roughly 350,000 distinct CDR3 sequences, approximately 15% appearing once. The time point: newly diagnosed GD, antithyroid drugs for less than 3 months. TCR sequences were obtained from RNA taken from PBMCs. These data also formed part of another study, on T cells in Graves' hyperthyroidism and ophthalmopathy.

This specimen was peripheral blood mononuclear cells (PBMCs), taken at new diagnosis, from a patient treated with antithyroid drugs. The receptors stem from a man aged 40-50 years with Graves disease.

The chain recombines TRBV6-2 or TRBV6-3 with TRBJ2-3, with D perhaps TRBD2 (6 bases). Germline CDR1 is MNHEY and CDR2 is SVGEGT. V was clipped by 5 bases and J by 0 bases, with 12 bases between them. This CDR3 comprises 15 residues. For the CDR3, the DNA is TGTGCCAGCAGTGATTTGCGGGGTAGCACAGATACGCAGTATTTT. The encoded protein is CASSDLRGSTDTQYF.

In its sample, this clonotype was seen many times. This chain uses TRBV28 with TRBJ1-1, with 7 bases fitting TRBD1. Germline V lookup: CDR1 MDHEN, CDR2 SYDVKM. V lost 6 bases to trimming and J lost 6 bases; unmatched junction nucleotides: 7. This CDR3 region has 13 residues. CDR3 residues: CASSPDRTPEAFF. The CDR3 DNA reads as TGTGCCAGCAGCCCGGACAGGACCCCTGAAGCTTTCTTT.

The chain combines TRBV4-2 with TRBJ2-1; 8 bases agree with TRBD1. Matching the DNA end better, TRBJ2-5 makes the J call doubtful. In germline, CDR1 is LGHNA, CDR2 YNFKEQ. The CDR3 totals 15 residues. The CDR3 sequence is CASSRLQGDQETQYF. Here the CDR3 DNA reads TGTGCCAGCAGCCGACTACAGGGGGATCAAGAGACCCAGTACTTC.

This clonotype has a count of ten or more. V usage is TRBV5-1 and J usage is TRBJ2-3; 8 nucleotides align to TRBD1. J lost 0 bases, V lost 0 bases, and 3 bases had no gene match. This CDR3 comprises 16 residues. The germline gives CDR1 SGHRS, CDR2 YFSETQ. This CDR3 reads CASSLGDRGSTDTQYF. Here the CDR3 DNA reads TGCGCCAGCAGCTTGGGCGACAGGGGTAGCACAGATACGCAGTATTTT.

This clonotype occurred many times. The rearrangement links TRBV11-3 to TRBJ2-1, with 8 bases identical to TRBD1. Looked up from germline, CDR1 is SGHNT and CDR2 is YENEEA. CDR3 length equals 15 residues. The V segment lost 4 bases and the J segment 6 bases; nucleotides outside the gene matches: 8. The chain's CDR3 is CASSSGQGLSNEQFF. The CDR3 bases are TGTGCCAGCAGCTCCGGACAGGGATTATCCAATGAGCAGTTCTTC.

CDR3 in amino acids: CASSISLGSETQYF. The CDR3 DNA is TGTGCCAGCAGTATCTCCTTGGGTAGCGAGACCCAGTACTTC. The chain joins TRBV6-1 to TRBJ2-5; D gene ambiguous. The CDR3 spans 14 residues. CDR1 and CDR2 from the germline V gene are MNHNS and SASEGT. Trimming pared 5 bases from V and 5 bases from J, leaving 15 bases between.

V usage is TRBV4-2 and J usage is TRBJ1-5; D unresolved. The length of the CDR3 is 17 residues. V gave up 0 bases and J gave up 0 bases, with 12 bases separating them. CDR1 is LGHNA, CDR2 YNFKEQ, per germline. CDR3 coding DNA: TGTGCCAGCAGCCAAGAATTGGTGTGGAATAGCAATCAGCCCCAGCATTTT. Translated, it gives CASSQELVWNSNQPQHF.

This clonotype was seen more than once but under ten times. The rearrangement joins TRBV20-1 to TRBJ2-5; TRBD1 agrees at 12 bases. The ends lost 0 bases at V and 5 bases at J; junction bases unmatched: 10. This CDR3 has 17 amino acids. Germline lookup yields CDR1 DFQATT and CDR2 SNEGSKA (reference sequence). CDR3 coding DNA: TGCAGTGCTAGAGATGTCGGGGACAGGGGGCGAGAGGAGACCCAGTACTTC. The encoded protein is CSARDVGDRGREETQYF.

This clonotype showed up just a few times. CDR3 DNA sequence: TGTGCCAGCTCACCACCGGCATATGGCTACACCTTC. It specifies CASSPPAYGYTF. The chain carries TRBV18 and TRBJ1-2; D uncertain. V was clipped by 0 bases and J by 5 bases, with 4 bases between them. The CDR3 has 12 residues. The germline V gene encodes CDR1 KGHSH and CDR2 LQKENI.

Details on this clonotype: Relative to the germline gene, one junction end is altered; a read error may explain this. The V and J genes are TRBV30 and TRBJ2-1; 8 bases line up with TRBD1. The CDR3 consists of 14 residues. Germline V gene data show CDR1 as GTSNPN and CDR2 as SVGIG (reference sequence). CDR3 sequence: CAWSRGLTYNGQFF. CDR3 nucleotides: TGTGCCTGGAGCAGGGGGCTCACCTACAATGGGCAGTTCTTC. The full variable domain, completed using reference TRBV30 and TRBJ2-1, is SQTIHQWPATLVQPVGSPLSLECTVEGTSNPNLYWYRQAAGRGLQLLFYSVGIGQISSEVPQNLSASRPQDRQFILSSKKLLLSDSGFYLCAWSRGLTYNGQFFGPGTRLTVL.

This clonotype has only a few counts. CDR3 loop: CASSDLQSTGELFF. The CDR3 nucleotides are TGTGCCAGCTCCGATTTACAGAGCACCGGGGAGCTGTTTTTT. This chain joins TRBV18 and TRBJ2-2, with unresolved D. Germline loops: CDR1 KGHSH, CDR2 LQKENI. V was trimmed by 6 bases and J by 4 bases, leaving 12 bases between them. The CDR3 extends over 14 amino acids. Looking up the rest from reference TRBV18 and TRBJ2-2 gives the full variable domain: NAGVMQNPRHLVRRRGQEARLRCSPMKGHSHVYWYRQLPEEGLKFMVYLQKENIIDESGMPKERFSAEFPKEGPSILRIQQVVRGDSAAYFCASSDLQSTGELFFGEGSRLTVL.

This clonotype was picked up many times. The genes are TRBV28 and TRBJ2-7; D unresolved. V was trimmed by 5 bases and J by 9 bases, leaving 11 bases between them. Germline V gene sequence: CDR1 MDHEN, CDR2 SYDVKM. The CDR3 loop spans 11 amino acids. The CDR3 sequence: CASSTPLRQYF. DNA of the CDR3: TGTGCCAGCAGTACCCCGTTGAGGCAGTACTTC.

This clonotype appeared many times. V gene TRBV7-9 combines with J gene TRBJ2-7, with TRBD1 as a possible D gene (6 bases). From germline, CDR1 is SEHNR and CDR2 FQNEAQ (reference sequence). The V end lost 6 bases, the J end lost 1 base, and 13 bases lay between the germline ends. This CDR3 has 14 residues. The CDR3: CASRPNRDSYEQYF. The CDR3 DNA sequence: TGTGCCAGCAGGCCAAACAGGGATTCCTACGAGCAGTACTTC.

This clonotype was seen at least ten times. The chain joins TRBV24-1 to TRBJ2-1; the D gene could be TRBD1 or TRBD2 (5 bases each). Trimming took off 4 bases at V and 0 bases at J, with 21 bases between the two ends. Per the germline V gene, CDR1 is KGHDR and CDR2 is SFDVKD. This CDR3 has 19 residues. This CDR3 is CATSDLPGRGQSSYNEQFF. DNA of the CDR3: TGTGCCACCAGTGACCTGCCTGGCCGGGGCCAGAGCTCCTACAATGAGCAGTTCTTC.

CDR3 protein: CASSLLTPGQGETGELFF. The CDR3 DNA is TGTGCCAGCAGCCTCCTAACGCCGGGACAGGGGGAAACCGGGGAGCTGTTTTTT. The chain combines TRBV11-1 with TRBJ2-2; 11 bases match TRBD1. This CDR3 is built from 18 residues. CDR1 is SGHAT and CDR2 is FQDESV in the germline V gene (reference sequence). The junction had 13 bases not matched to a gene; V was cut back by 5 bases and J by 5 bases.

The chain uses TRBV5-1 and TRBJ2-4; tentative D call: TRBD2 (5 bases). Germline CDR1 and CDR2: SGHRS and YFSETQ. The V end lost 0 bases, the J end lost 6 bases, and 13 bases lay between the germline ends. This CDR3 spans 15 amino acids. CDR3 sequence reads: CASSLGGLALNIQYF. For the CDR3, the DNA is TGCGCCAGCAGCTTGGGAGGGTTGGCCTTAAACATTCAGTACTTC. The variable domain in full, completed from reference TRBV5-1 and TRBJ2-4, reads KAGVTQTPRYLIKTRGQQVTLSCSPISGHRSVSWYQQTPGQGLQFLFEYFSETQRNKGNFPGRFSGRQFSNSRSEMNVSTLELGDSALYLCASSLGGLALNIQYFGAGTRLSVL.

This clonotype was counted many times. The J gene is TRBJ2-2, the V gene TRBV6-1, with 7 bases lining up with TRBD2. Germline loops: CDR1 MNHNS, CDR2 SASEGT. V was pared by 7 bases and J by 6 bases, with 14 bases of the junction left unmatched. The CDR3 is 16 residues long. CDR3 in DNA: TGTGCCAGCATTTCACCGGGACGGGAGGTTTCCGGGGAGCTGTTTTTT. It yields the protein CASISPGREVSGELFF.

This clonotype was observed a handful of times. The J gene is TRBJ2-7, the V gene TRBV20-1; 8 bases agree with TRBD2. Germline CDR1 DFQATT, CDR2 SNEGSKA (reference sequence). Trimming at V came to 6 bases and at J to 0 bases, leaving 7 bases not matched to a gene. This CDR3 region has 14 residues. The chain's CDR3 is CSAAPGGYSYEQYF. The CDR3 DNA reads TGCAGTGCAGCACCGGGGGGGTACTCCTACGAGCAGTACTTC.